This T cell receptor beta chain comes out of a study of T-cell reconstitution after alpha-beta-depleted transplantation in children. Germline V lookup: CDR1 SGHRS, CDR2 YFSETQ. Trimming shortened V by 5 bases and J by 7 bases, and 22 bases separated the two germline ends. This CDR3 has 16 residues. For TCRbeta, the library was prepared with unique molecular identifiers. Each CDR3 protein gets one entry after TCRdb re-called the PCR reads with MiXCR. The data contain hundreds of thousands of distinct CDR3 sequences, about an eighth of them seen just once; the ten biggest clones take up 3.5% to 4.5%. The chain recombines TRBV5-1 with TRBJ2-1; D is possibly TRBD1 (6 bases). This TCR was sampled from a human donor who donated a stem cell graft to a child with Fanconi anemia. The input for sequencing was PBMCs, taken from the stem cell graft. As DNA, the CDR3 is TGCGCCAGCAGATCCGGACAGTCCACCATCGTAAATGAGCAGTTCTTC. Its translation: CASRSGQSTIVNEQFF.